This T cell receptor beta chain was found in a study of human T cells and chemical hapten exposure. Across the whole study: Predominantly women, the patients had alopecia areata, totalis or universalis.

As concerns this clonotype: Its target is not known.

Documented time point: pre-sensitization, week 0. This sample's treatment: therapeutic diphenylcyclopropenone sensitization with weekly scalp DPC. MiXCR, run by TCRdb on the RACE reads, gives a single entry per CDR3 protein. Of 350,000 to 450,000 distinct CDR3 sequences in the sample, roughly 4.6% are singletons; the top ten hold 2.6%. Germline values: CDR1 ENHRY, CDR2 SYGVKD. This CDR3 contains 16 residues. V was trimmed by 0 bases and J by 7 bases, leaving 19 bases between them. Study-wide results and limits: The formation of large CDR3 similarity clusters by expanded TCRs significantly exceeded that of controls.

Material: whole blood, obtained in connection with sensitization to the hapten diphenylcyclopropenone (DPC). This TCR derives from a woman aged 45-65 years with alopecia areata. Some clones in this sample may be carry-over from other donors' samples. The J gene is TRBJ2-7, the V gene TRBV10-3, with D possibly TRBD1 on 6 matching bases. The CDR3 spells CAISESGTTRLGEQYF. As DNA, the CDR3 is TGTGCCATCAGTGAGTCCGGGACAACCAGGCTCGGGGAGCAGTACTTC.